Below, 4 T cell receptor beta chains from the same sample are listed, as sequenced in a study of OX40 agonist ivuxolimab in advanced cancers. Using immunoSEQ multiplex PCR, the repertoire was profiled, and TCRdb retains in-frame clones only, with some absent. The sample includes some 10,000 clones, about 89% of them seen just once. This sample comprised CD4+ or CD8+ T cells sorted from blood, obtained in a trial of the OX40 agonist ivuxolimab. These receptor sequences come from an adult with an advanced solid tumor such as melanoma, head and neck, liver or kidney cancer.

The rearrangement links TRBV6-1 to TRBJ2-2; D may be TRBD1 (6 bases). From germline, CDR1 is MNHNS and CDR2 SASEGT. The CDR3 covers 15 residues. V was pared by 4 bases and J by 0 bases, with 9 bases between. The CDR3 loop is CASSVDSANTGELFF. The CDR3, as DNA: TGTGCCAGCAGTGTGGACAGCGCGAACACCGGGGAGCTGTTTTTT.

This chain uses TRBV7-3 with TRBJ2-1; the match to TRBD2 covers 11 bases. CDR1 SGHTA and CDR2 FQGTGA come from the germline V gene. Losses at the gene ends were 4 bases for V and 0 bases for J; bases not matched to a gene: 5. The CDR3 contains 17 residues. Written as DNA, the CDR3 is TGTGCCAGCAGCTCATCTAGCGGGAGGCCCTCCTACAATGAGCAGTTCTTC. Its translation: CASSSSSGRPSYNEQFF.

V gene TRBV7-9 combines with J gene TRBJ2-1; D tentatively fits TRBD1 or TRBD2 (5 bases each). The germline gives CDR1 SEHNR, CDR2 FQNEAQ (reference sequence). The CDR3 runs to 15 residues. Trimming shortened V by 5 bases and J by 2 bases, and 13 bases separated the two germline ends. CDR3 loop: CASSPLSGPYNEQFF. The CDR3 DNA is TGTGCCAGCAGCCCCCTCTCGGGGCCCTACAATGAGCAGTTCTTC.

The table lists this clone with a few counts. The chain carries TRBV5-5 and TRBJ2-5, with TRBD2 matching over 14 bases. The CDR3 extends over 16 amino acids. Trimming at V came to 4 bases and at J to 5 bases, leaving 7 bases not matched to a gene. Germline V CDR1 and CDR2: SGHKS, YYEKEE (reference sequence). Written as DNA, the CDR3 is TGTGCCAGCAGCCGGACTAGCGGGAGGCTCGGGGAGACCCAGTACTTC. Residues: CASSRTSGRLGETQYF.